What follows is one TCR beta chain and its context. The Seattle patients, enrolled during active infection, were followed longitudinally. The authors' processing: How many nucleated cells were present was estimated from reference gene primer amplification. TCRdb's copy holds only in-frame clones and misses some; the assay was immunoSEQ multiplex PCR. V and J calls and clone size come straight from that table; D and trimming were deduced from the DNA. The sample contains 200,000 to 250,000 clones, 65% to 90% of which appear only once. This specimen comes from a study of blood T cell repertoires in COVID-19. About the research overall: Both acute and convalescent COVID-19 samples were obtained from the United States, Italy and Spain. From T cells, B-cell-depleted T cells, or PBMCs came the material, which was cDNA or gDNA.

Germline assignment: CDR1 LNHDA and CDR2 SQIVND (reference sequence). V lost 6 bases, J lost 5 bases, and 9 bases stayed unmatched. The CDR3 is 14 amino acids. This clonotype was obtained from a woman between 65 and 79 years old with COVID-19, enrolled during active disease. The chain couples TRBV19 to TRBJ2-5; 7 nucleotides line up with TRBD1. Sequenced: peripheral blood. CDR3: CASSPGQVWETQYF. The DNA for the CDR3 is TGTGCCAGTAGCCCCGGACAGGTCTGGGAGACCCAGTACTTC.